One T cell receptor beta chain is described in this entry. These data are taken from a study of T cell responses to AZD1222 COVID-19 vaccine. This CDR3 spans 14 amino acids. V dropped 4 bases and J dropped 5 bases, with 12 bases sitting between them. Germline V CDR1 and CDR2: LGHNA, YNFKEQ. TCRdb keeps only in-frame clones here, not all; method: immunoSEQ multiplex PCR. The data hold over 100,000 clones, with roughly nine tenths observed a single time. The starting material was peripheral blood, obtained on day 0 of AZD1222 vaccination. The chain uses TRBV4-2 and TRBJ2-1; a possible D gene is TRBD1 (7 bases). This receptor was identified in an adult in good health. Written as DNA, the CDR3 is TGTGCCAGCAGCCCGGGGGACAGAAACAATGAGCAGTTCTTC. Translated: CASSPGDRNNEQFF.